The 30 T cell receptor beta chains presented below share a single source sample, sequenced in a study of blood T cells in healthy people across ages. A second about 6 to 11 cycle PCR used barcoded and J-beta primers. TCRdb called the 5' RACE reads again in MiXCR, with one record for every CDR3 protein. The sample yields about a million distinct CDR3 sequences, 45% to 60% seen once. Sequenced: blood. The receptors were gathered from a woman aged 60-75 years in good health.

This clonotype came up a few times. In nucleotides, the CDR3 is TGTGCCAGCAGCCAAGAAAACAGGGGATTCGATGAGCAGTTCTTC. This gives the protein CASSQENRGFDEQFF. V gene TRBV14 combines with J gene TRBJ2-1, with TRBD1 matching over 7 bases. The junction had 7 bases not matched to a gene; V was cut back by 0 bases and J by 8 bases. This CDR3 comprises 15 residues. Germline lookup yields CDR1 SGHDN and CDR2 FVKESK.

This chain connects TRBV12-3 or TRBV12-4 to TRBJ1-6; TRBD1 agrees at 10 bases. The CDR3 totals 14 residues. J lost 10 bases, V lost 5 bases, and 5 bases had no gene match. The CDR3 loop is CASSPGTGVSPLHF. Written as DNA, the CDR3 is TGTGCCAGCAGTCCCGGGACAGGGGTGTCACCCCTCCACTTT.

V and J are TRBV21-1 and TRBJ2-3; the table's TRBD1 call for D was not verified on the DNA. TRBV21-1 is a known pseudogene. CDR3 length: 16 residues. The CDR3 DNA follows: TGTGCCAGCAGCAGCCGGGACAGAGCGCAAACAGATACGCAGTATTTT. It yields the protein CASSSRDRAQTDTQYF.

The rearrangement links TRBV4-1 to TRBJ1-5; 10 bases are shared with TRBD1. From germline, CDR1 is MGHRA and CDR2 YSYEKL. The CDR3 extends over 17 amino acids. J lost 6 bases, V lost 4 bases, and 12 bases had no gene match. This CDR3 reads CASSPHPKDRGRQPQHF. The CDR3 DNA follows: TGCGCCAGCAGCCCACATCCGAAAGACAGGGGGCGTCAGCCCCAGCATTTT.

The chain joins TRBV29-1 to TRBJ1-1; D is ambiguous. This CDR3 spans 11 amino acids. V gave up 7 bases and J gave up 11 bases, with 17 bases separating them. Germline V CDR1 and CDR2: SQVTM, ANQGSEA. CDR3 bases: TGCAGCGCACAACCCGGACGGGAGGCTTTCTTT. Translating it yields CSAQPGREAFF.

The gene calls are TRBV12-3 or TRBV12-4 and TRBJ2-3; D gene uncertain. Trimming cost V 5 bases and J 0 bases, with 12 bases left between them. The CDR3 spans 15 residues. CDR3 sequence: CASSHSRISTDTQYF. CDR3 in DNA: TGTGCCAGCAGTCACAGCAGGATTAGCACAGATACGCAGTATTTT.

This chain connects TRBV2 to TRBJ2-7, with no clear D. The CDR3 has 15 residues. V was shortened by 3 bases and J by 3 bases, with 15 bases between the two germline ends. Germline V gene sequence: CDR1 SNHLY, CDR2 FYNNEI. The CDR3 DNA sequence: TGTGCCAGCAGTGATCTTGGTATTCTAGGCTACGAGCAGTACTTC. Its protein is CASSDLGILGYEQYF.

This clonotype was seen only a few times. This rearrangement joins TRBV4-2 to TRBJ2-7, with 7 nucleotides matching TRBD2. Germline loops: CDR1 LGHNA, CDR2 YNFKEQ. J was trimmed by 1 base and V by 1 base; bases with no gene match: 4. The CDR3 length is 15 residues. CDR3 sequence reads: CASSQASGNSYEQYF. The CDR3 nucleotides are TGTGCCAGCAGCCAAGCTAGCGGAAATTCCTACGAGCAGTACTTC.

This clonotype was counted a few times. The chain is built from TRBV7-9 and TRBJ1-2; a weak D match, TRBD1 (5 bases). The length of the CDR3 is 15 residues. Deletions cut 4 bases from V and 8 bases from J, with 20 bases between. Germline V CDR1 and CDR2: SEHNR, FQNEAQ (reference sequence). The CDR3 region has the DNA TGTGCCAGCAGCTCAGCCCGGCGGGGACCAGCGGGCTACACCTTC. Encoded protein: CASSSARRGPAGYTF.

The table lists this clonotype with many counts. This chain links TRBV6-2 or TRBV6-3 with TRBJ2-1; 12 bases fit TRBD2. There are 15 residues in the CDR3. V dropped 4 bases and J dropped 7; count of bases not matched to a gene: 5. From germline, CDR1 is MNHEY and CDR2 SVGEGT. The CDR3 DNA follows: TGTGCCAGCAGTTCCGACGGACTAGCGGGAAATGAGCAGTTCTTC. It codes for CASSSDGLAGNEQFF.

The rearrangement joins TRBV6-2 or TRBV6-3 to TRBJ1-5; D is perhaps TRBD1 (6 bases). V lost 0 bases to trimming and J lost 4 bases, with 16 bases between them. This CDR3 contains 17 residues. Germline CDR1 reads MNHEY; CDR2 reads SVGEGT. The CDR3 DNA is TGTGCCAGCAGTTACTCTTCGGGGACAAGTTTTAATCAGCCCCAGCATTTT. This translates into CASSYSSGTSFNQPQHF.

This chain connects TRBV28 to TRBJ1-2; D might be TRBD1 (6 bases). V lost 3 bases and J 4 bases, leaving 12 bases between the germline ends. From germline, CDR1 is MDHEN and CDR2 SYDVKM. The CDR3 is 14 residues long. The CDR3 loop is CASSFSRGIYGYTF. The CDR3 DNA follows: TGTGCCAGCAGTTTTAGCAGGGGTATCTATGGCTACACCTTC.

The chain uses TRBV4-1 and TRBJ2-7; 7 bases map to TRBD1. The CDR3 spans 15 residues. Germline lookup yields CDR1 MGHRA and CDR2 YSYEKL. V gave up 3 bases and J gave up 0 bases; unmatched junction bases: 5. The CDR3 is CASSQDYRGSYEQYF. CDR3 nucleotides: TGCGCCAGCAGCCAGGATTACAGGGGCTCCTACGAGCAGTACTTC.

The chain combines TRBV7-2 with TRBJ1-4; TRBD1 might be the D (5 bases). The V end lost 5 bases, the J end lost 6 bases, and 16 bases lay between the germline ends. The CDR3 loop spans 15 amino acids. Germline CDR1 and CDR2: SGHTA and FQGNSA. CDR3 coding DNA: TGTGCCAGCAGCCTTACCGGGACGTGGTATGAAAAACTGTTTTTT. The encoded protein is CASSLTGTWYEKLFF.

The chain carries TRBV14 and TRBJ2-3, with D perhaps matching TRBD2 (5 bases). The V gene's germline CDR1 is SGHDN and CDR2 FVKESK. This CDR3 comprises 15 residues. Deletions cut 4 bases from V and 1 base from J, with 12 bases between. The CDR3 protein is CASSRRADGTDTQYF. The CDR3 DNA follows: TGTGCCAGCAGCCGGCGGGCGGACGGCACAGATACGCAGTATTTT.

The CDR3: CASSLGLAGVPGTDTQYF. As DNA, the CDR3 is TGTGCCAGCAGCTTAGGACTAGCGGGAGTCCCTGGCACAGATACGCAGTATTTT. The chain combines TRBV11-2 with TRBJ2-3, with 12 bases fitting TRBD2. CDR3 length equals 18 residues. The junction had 6 bases not matched to a gene; V was cut back by 1 base and J by 1 base. The V gene's germline CDR1 is SGHAT and CDR2 FQNNGV.

In DNA form, the CDR3 reads TGCAGTGGGGCCTACACAGATACGCAGTATTTT. Encoded protein: CSGAYTDTQYF. The chain employs TRBV20-1 and TRBJ2-3, with D uncertain. CDR3 length: 11 amino acids. Looked up from germline, CDR1 is DFQATT and CDR2 is SNEGSKA (reference sequence). Trimming left V 7 bases short and J 2 bases short, with 7 bases between.

V and J are TRBV20-1 and TRBJ2-1; D perhaps matches TRBD2 (6 bases). Trimming removed 5 bases at V and 2 bases at J, with 13 bases between. Germline V lookup: CDR1 DFQATT, CDR2 SNEGSKA (reference sequence). The CDR3 runs 14 residues. The chain's CDR3 is CSALAPLPYNEQFF. CDR3 DNA sequence: TGCAGTGCTCTAGCGCCCCTACCCTACAATGAGCAGTTCTTC.

The V and J genes are TRBV27 and TRBJ2-6; 8 nucleotides agree with TRBD2. Germline CDR1 MNHEY, CDR2 SMNVEV (reference sequence). The CDR3 covers 19 residues. Trimming at V came to 5 bases and at J to 0 bases, leaving 12 bases not matched to a gene. The CDR3 nucleotides read TGTGCCAGCAGTCCTCGGAATTTAGCGGGGTCCTCTGGGGCCAACGTCCTGACTTTC. It specifies CASSPRNLAGSSGANVLTF.

The gene calls are TRBV6-5 and TRBJ2-1; 11 nucleotides line up with TRBD1. The germline gives CDR1 MNHEY, CDR2 SVGAGI. Unmatched junction bases numbered 7, after V lost 7 bases and J lost 8 bases. The CDR3 covers 14 residues. Here the CDR3 DNA reads TGTGCCAGCAACCACAGGACAGGGGGCCATGAGCAGTTCTTC. Amino acid sequence: CASNHRTGGHEQFF.

V and J are TRBV11-2 and TRBJ2-7, with unresolved D. The CDR3 has 14 amino acids. Trimming removed 0 bases from V and 3 bases from J, with 9 bases in between. Germline CDR1 reads SGHAT; CDR2 reads FQNNGV. CDR3 in amino acids: CASSLDNSGYEQYF. The CDR3 bases are TGTGCCAGCAGCTTAGATAACTCCGGCTACGAGCAGTACTTC.

The chain has TRBV25-1 and TRBJ2-7; 8 positions agree with TRBD1. This CDR3 spans 15 amino acids. Losses at the gene ends were 4 bases for V and 4 bases for J; bases not matched to a gene: 9. Looked up from germline, CDR1 is MGHDK and CDR2 is SYGVNS. CDR3 sequence reads: CASSAPGDRLYEQYF. The CDR3 DNA follows: TGTGCCAGCAGTGCCCCGGGGGACAGGTTATACGAGCAGTACTTC.

The sample holds a few counts of this clonotype. This chain joins TRBV5-1 and TRBJ2-7, with D hard to call. The J call is in doubt because the DNA end fits TRBJ2-5 better. This CDR3 contains 15 residues. Germline-derived CDR1 and CDR2 are SGHRS and YFSETQ. The DNA for the CDR3 is TGCGCCAGCAGCTTGGACGTCCAGCCGCAAGAGACCCAGTACTTC. This translates into CASSLDVQPQETQYF.

CDR3 region: CASSLKGFDYEQYF. As DNA, the CDR3 is TGCGCCAGCAGCCTCAAGGGGTTTGACTACGAGCAGTACTTC. The chain employs TRBV4-1 and TRBJ2-7; TRBD1 might be the D (5 bases). Trimming pared 4 bases from V and 3 bases from J, leaving 13 bases between. Germline CDR1 MGHRA, CDR2 YSYEKL. The CDR3 is made up of 14 amino acids.

This clonotype was observed a handful of times. J is TRBJ1-6 and V is TRBV11-1; 7 nucleotides match TRBD1. V shed 4 bases and J 7 bases; nucleotides not matched to a gene: 7. The CDR3 consists of 15 residues. CDR1 is SGHAT, CDR2 FQDESV, per germline (reference sequence). The CDR3 here is CASSYDRAKNSPLHF. The DNA for the CDR3 is TGTGCCAGCAGCTACGACAGGGCCAAGAATTCACCCCTCCACTTT.

This clonotype was seen more than once but under ten times. The chain joins TRBV6-2 or TRBV6-3 to TRBJ2-7, with TRBD2 matching 11 bases. CDR1 and CDR2 from the germline V gene are MNHEY and SVGEGT. The CDR3 has 16 residues. Trimming removed 0 bases from V and 4 bases from J; junction bases left unmatched: 5. The CDR3 bases are TGTGCCAGCAGTTACTCTTGGTCTAGCGGGAGGTACGAGCAGTACTTC. Its translation is CASSYSWSSGRYEQYF.

This chain joins TRBV4-2 and TRBJ2-3; tentatively, D is TRBD1 (6 bases). The CDR3 runs 15 residues. Looked up from germline, CDR1 is LGHNA and CDR2 is YNFKEQ. V lost 1 base and J 3 bases, leaving 11 bases between the germline ends. CDR3 bases: TGTGCCAGCAGCCAAGCTGCAACAGGGACAGATACGCAGTATTTT. Translated: CASSQAATGTDTQYF.

The CDR3 here is CASSRLSFSDNEKLFF. CDR3 coding DNA: TGCGCCAGCAGCCGCCTTTCTTTTTCGGATAATGAAAAACTGTTTTTT. This rearrangement joins TRBV4-3 to TRBJ1-4; D is uncertain. The CDR3 spans 16 residues. The V gene lost 4 bases and the J gene lost 4 bases, with 16 bases spanning the gap. Germline V CDR1 and CDR2: LGHNA, YSLEER.

V usage is TRBV28 and J usage is TRBJ1-2; D may be TRBD1 (6 bases). V was trimmed by 7 bases and J by 4 bases, leaving 16 bases between them. This CDR3 is 14 amino acids long. CDR1 is MDHEN, CDR2 SYDVKM, per germline. The CDR3 sequence: CASKSDPRGYGYTF. The CDR3 DNA reads as TGTGCCAGCAAGTCGGACCCCAGGGGCTATGGCTACACCTTC.

This sequence joins TRBV5-1 and TRBJ2-7; 10 nucleotides match TRBD1. Matching the DNA end better, TRBJ2-5 makes the J call doubtful. The CDR3 spans 15 residues. The germline CDR1 and CDR2 sequences are SGHRS and YFSETQ. CDR3 nucleotides: TGCGCCAGCATGTCCGGGACAGGGGTGAGCGAGACCCAGTACTTC. Protein sequence: CASMSGTGVSETQYF.